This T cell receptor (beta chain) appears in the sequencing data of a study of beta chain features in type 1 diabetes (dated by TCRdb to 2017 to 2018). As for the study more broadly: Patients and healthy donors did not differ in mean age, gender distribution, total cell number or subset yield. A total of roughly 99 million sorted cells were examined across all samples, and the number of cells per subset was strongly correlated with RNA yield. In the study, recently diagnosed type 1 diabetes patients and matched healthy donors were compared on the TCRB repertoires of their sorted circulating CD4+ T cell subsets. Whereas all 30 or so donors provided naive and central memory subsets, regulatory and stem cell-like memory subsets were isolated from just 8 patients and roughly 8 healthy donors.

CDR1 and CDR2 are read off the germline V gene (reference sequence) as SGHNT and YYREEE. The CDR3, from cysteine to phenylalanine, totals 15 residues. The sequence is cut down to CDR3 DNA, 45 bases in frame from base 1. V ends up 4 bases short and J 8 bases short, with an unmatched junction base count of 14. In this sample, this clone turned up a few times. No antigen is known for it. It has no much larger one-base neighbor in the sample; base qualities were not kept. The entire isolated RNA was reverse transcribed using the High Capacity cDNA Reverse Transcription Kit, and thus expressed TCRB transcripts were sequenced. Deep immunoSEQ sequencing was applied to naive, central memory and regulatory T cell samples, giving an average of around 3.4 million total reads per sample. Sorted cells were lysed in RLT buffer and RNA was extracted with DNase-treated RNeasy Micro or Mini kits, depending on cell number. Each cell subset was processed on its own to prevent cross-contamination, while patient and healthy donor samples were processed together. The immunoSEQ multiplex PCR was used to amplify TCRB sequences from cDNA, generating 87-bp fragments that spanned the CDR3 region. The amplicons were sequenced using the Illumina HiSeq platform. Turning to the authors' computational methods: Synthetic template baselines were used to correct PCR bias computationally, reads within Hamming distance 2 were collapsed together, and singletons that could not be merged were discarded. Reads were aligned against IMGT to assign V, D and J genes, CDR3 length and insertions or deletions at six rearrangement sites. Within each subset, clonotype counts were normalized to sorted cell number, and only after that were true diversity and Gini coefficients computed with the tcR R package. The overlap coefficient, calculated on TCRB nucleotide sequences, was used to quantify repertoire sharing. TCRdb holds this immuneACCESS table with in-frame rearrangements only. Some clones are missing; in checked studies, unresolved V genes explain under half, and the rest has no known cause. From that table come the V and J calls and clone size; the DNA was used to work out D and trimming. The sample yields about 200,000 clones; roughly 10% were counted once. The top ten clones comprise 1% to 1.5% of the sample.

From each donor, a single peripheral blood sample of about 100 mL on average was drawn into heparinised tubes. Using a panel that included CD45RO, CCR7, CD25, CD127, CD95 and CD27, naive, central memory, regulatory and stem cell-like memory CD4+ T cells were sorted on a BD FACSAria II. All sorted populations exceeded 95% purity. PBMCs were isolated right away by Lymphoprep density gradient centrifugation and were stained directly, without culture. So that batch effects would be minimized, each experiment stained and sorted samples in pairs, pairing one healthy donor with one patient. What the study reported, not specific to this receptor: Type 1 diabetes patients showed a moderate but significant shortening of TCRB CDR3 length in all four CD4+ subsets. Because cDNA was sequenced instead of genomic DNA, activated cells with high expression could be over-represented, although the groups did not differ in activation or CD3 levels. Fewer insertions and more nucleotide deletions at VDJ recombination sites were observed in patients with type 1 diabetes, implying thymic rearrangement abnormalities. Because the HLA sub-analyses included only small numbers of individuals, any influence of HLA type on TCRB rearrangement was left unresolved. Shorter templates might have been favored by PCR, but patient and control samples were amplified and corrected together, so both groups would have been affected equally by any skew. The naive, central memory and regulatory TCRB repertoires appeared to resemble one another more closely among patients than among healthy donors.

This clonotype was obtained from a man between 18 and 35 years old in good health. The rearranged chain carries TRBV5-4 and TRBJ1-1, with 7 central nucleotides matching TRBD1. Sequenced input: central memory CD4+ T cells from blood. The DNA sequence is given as TGTGCCAGCAGCAAGGGGGGACAGATTTCTTTGGAAGCTTTCTTT. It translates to CASSKGGQISLEAFF.